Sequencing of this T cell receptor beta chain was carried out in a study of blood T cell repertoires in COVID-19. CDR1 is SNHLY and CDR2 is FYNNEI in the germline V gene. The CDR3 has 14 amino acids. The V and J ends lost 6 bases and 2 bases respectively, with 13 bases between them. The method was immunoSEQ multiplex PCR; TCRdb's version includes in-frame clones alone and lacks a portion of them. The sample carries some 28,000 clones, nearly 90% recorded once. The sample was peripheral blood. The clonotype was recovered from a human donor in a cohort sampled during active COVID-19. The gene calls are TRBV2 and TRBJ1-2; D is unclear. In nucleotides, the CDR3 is TGTGCCAGCAGCCGCGACGACACCAACTATGGCTACACCTTC. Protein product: CASSRDDTNYGYTF.